This T cell receptor beta chain derives from a study of cytomegalovirus exposure and HLA in healthy donors. Study-wide points: Across donors, most TCRs were seen rarely, yet some public ones were widespread.

Some clones are missing from TCRdb's copy, which holds only in-frame ones; the method was immunoSEQ multiplex PCR. The sample has over 85,000 clones; approximately 89% are singletons. Trimming left V 0 bases short and J 6 bases short, with 9 bases between. The CDR3 has 13 amino acids. Germline CDR1 and CDR2: SGHRS and YFSETQ. In the case of this clone: The antigen remains unidentified.

The sample was PBMCs. This TCR was sampled from a woman under 30 in good health and CMV-seronegative. This chain uses TRBV5-1 with TRBJ1-1; TRBD1 is a possible D gene (5 bases). CDR3 bases: TGCGCCAGCAGCTTGGGACAGTCAGCTGAAGCTTTCTTT. This sequence encodes CASSLGQSAEAFF.